Presented here are 26 T cell receptor beta chains from one specimen sequenced in a study of blood T cell repertoires in COVID-19. Profiling relied on immunoSEQ multiplex PCR, and the TCRdb table lists in-frame clones only, not all of them. This sample carries hundreds of thousands of clones, around 87% of them seen once, and the ten largest clones take about 15%. Sequencing was done on a sample of PBMCs or T cells enriched from blood (not recorded which). The receptors come from a young man who had been exposed to COVID-19.

The V gene is TRBV5-1, the J gene TRBJ2-7; 8 positions agree with TRBD1. Unmatched junction bases numbered 9, after V lost 8 bases and J lost 2 bases. CDR3 length equals 14 residues. Germline values: CDR1 SGHRS, CDR2 YFSETQ. Here the CDR3 reads CARSRDRPTYEQYF. The CDR3 region has the DNA TGCGCCAGGTCGCGGGACAGGCCTACCTACGAGCAGTACTTC.

V is TRBV10-3 and J is TRBJ1-2; possible D gene TRBD1, 5 bases. Germline loops: CDR1 ENHRY, CDR2 SYGVKD. V was clipped by 3 bases and J by 2 bases, with 19 bases between them. This CDR3 region has 17 residues. The CDR3 loop reads CAISDFDETVVNYGYTF. The CDR3 DNA follows: TGTGCCATCAGTGACTTTGACGAGACAGTGGTAAACTATGGCTACACCTTC.

This chain links TRBV20-1 with TRBJ1-2; D remains unclear. The germline V gene encodes CDR1 DFQATT and CDR2 SNEGSKA (reference sequence). This CDR3 region has 11 residues. The CDR3 region is CSYLEGYGYTF. The CDR3 DNA follows: TGCAGCTACCTTGAGGGCTATGGCTACACCTTC.

In its sample, this clone was seen once. J is TRBJ2-5 and V is TRBV6-5, with D tentatively TRBD2 (5 bases). The germline gives CDR1 MNHEY, CDR2 SVGAGI. The CDR3 contains 14 residues. V dropped 4 bases and J dropped 5 bases, with 14 bases sitting between them. The CDR3 nucleotides read TGTGCCAGCAGTTCCTGGGCTCGCGGGGAGACCCAGTACTTC. It is translated as CASSSWARGETQYF.

The chain combines TRBV4-2 with TRBJ2-3; a weak D match, TRBD2 (6 bases). The V end was cut by 4 bases, the J end by 2 bases, with 16 bases between. Germline CDR1 is LGHNA and CDR2 is YNFKEQ. This CDR3 contains 16 residues. The CDR3 bases are TGTGCCAGCAGCCCCACTGCGGGGATTCCCACAGATACGCAGTATTTT. It translates to CASSPTAGIPTDTQYF.

The V and J genes are TRBV18 and TRBJ1-3, with 7 bases aligning to TRBD1. Per germline, CDR1 KGHSH and CDR2 LQKENI. The CDR3 contains 17 residues. V was clipped by 1 base and J by 4 bases; unmatched bases: 10. The CDR3 reads CASSPLRTGTGGNTIYF. CDR3 sequence (DNA): TGTGCCAGCTCACCACTCCGGACAGGTACTGGAGGAAACACCATATATTTT.

The chain has TRBV19 and TRBJ1-2, with TRBD1 identical over 10 bases. The CDR3 sequence is 14 residues long. V lost 6 bases, J lost 7 bases, and 8 bases stayed unmatched. Germline V gives CDR1 LNHDA, CDR2 SQIVND (reference sequence). In DNA form, the CDR3 reads TGTGCCAGTAGCCGGGACAGGGGTTTAGGTGGCTACACCTTC. It encodes CASSRDRGLGGYTF. The full variable domain, completed using reference TRBV19 and TRBJ1-2, is DGGITQSPKYLFRKEGQNVTLSCEQNLNHDAMYWYRQDPGQGLRLIYYSQIVNDFQKGDIAEGYSVSREKKESFPLTVTSAQKNPTAFYLCASSRDRGLGGYTFGSGTRLTVV.

The V and J genes are TRBV7-9 and TRBJ1-1; D remains ambiguous. Germline-derived CDR1 and CDR2 are SEHNR and FQNEAQ (reference sequence). The CDR3 is 12 amino acids. V was trimmed by 3 bases and J by 8 bases, leaving 10 bases between them. The CDR3 sequence is CASSFLSGEAFF. For the CDR3, the DNA is TGTGCCAGCAGCTTTCTAAGCGGGGAAGCTTTCTTT.

In this sample, this clone turned up once. V is TRBV6-2 or TRBV6-3 and J is TRBJ2-3; possibly TRBD2 for D (5 bases). CDR3 length: 17 residues. V was trimmed by 0 bases and J by 2 bases, leaving 15 bases between them. Germline V gene lookup returns CDR1 MNHEY and CDR2 SVGEGT. CDR3 sequence (DNA): TGTGCCAGCAGTTACTCGATCCCCCGGGGAGACACAGATACGCAGTATTTT. Encoded protein: CASSYSIPRGDTDTQYF.

CDR3 coding DNA: TGTGCCAGCAGTCGACAGGGGACTGAAGCTTTCTTT. Its translation is CASSRQGTEAFF. This chain uses TRBV6-2 or TRBV6-3 with TRBJ1-1, with 8 positions matching TRBD1. The CDR3 contains 12 residues. V lost 5 bases and J lost 5; bases outside the gene matches: 1. Germline V gives CDR1 MNHEY, CDR2 SVGEGT.

This sequence joins TRBV5-1 and TRBJ2-7; tentative D call: TRBD2 (5 bases). Looked up from germline, CDR1 is SGHRS and CDR2 is YFSETQ. There are 14 residues in the CDR3. V lost 3 bases, J lost 0 bases, and 10 bases lay in between. The CDR3 region has the DNA TGCGCCAGCAGCTGGACCGGGAACTCCTACGAGCAGTACTTC. This gives the protein CASSWTGNSYEQYF.

The chain is built from TRBV7-2 and TRBJ1-2; the match to TRBD1 covers 12 bases. Per germline, CDR1 SGHTA and CDR2 FQGNSA. V shed 7 bases and J 10 bases; nucleotides not matched to a gene: 22. This CDR3 is built from 18 residues. CDR3 nucleotide sequence: TGTGCCAGCACCCTTGGGGATTGTAGGGACAGGGGGCGTACAGACTACACCTTC. Translation: CASTLGDCRDRGRTDYTF. The whole variable domain, filled in from reference TRBV7-2 and TRBJ1-2, reads GAGVSQSPSNKVTEKGKDVELRCDPISGHTALYWYRQSLGQGLEFLIYFQGNSAPDKSGLPSDRFSAERTGGSVSTLTIQRTQQEDSAVYLCASTLGDCRDRGRTDYTFGSGTRLTVV.

This sequence joins TRBV6-5 and TRBJ2-1; 10 nucleotides align to TRBD2. The junction had 8 bases not matched to a gene; V was cut back by 2 bases and J by 7 bases. CDR1 is MNHEY, CDR2 SVGAGI, per germline. CDR3 length: 16 amino acids. CDR3 in amino acids: CASSYPQAGGPNEQFF. DNA of the CDR3: TGTGCCAGCAGTTACCCTCAAGCGGGGGGGCCTAATGAGCAGTTCTTC.

V is TRBV2 and J is TRBJ2-1; D is unresolved. The CDR3 is 10 amino acids. Trimming cost V 8 bases and J 5 bases, with 4 bases left between them. CDR1 and CDR2 from the germline V gene are SNHLY and FYNNEI. CDR3 bases: TGTGCCAGCGGCAACAATGAGCAGTTCTTC. Its translation is CASGNNEQFF.

This chain connects TRBV5-4 to TRBJ2-1; TRBD2 agrees at 8 bases. The J segment lost 10 bases and the V segment lost 0 bases, leaving 9 bases of the junction unmatched. The CDR3 runs 15 residues. The germline V gene encodes CDR1 SGHNT and CDR2 YYREEE (reference sequence). Here the CDR3 reads CASSLGRGAFAEQFF. CDR3 nucleotide sequence: TGTGCCAGCAGCTTGGGGCGGGGGGCCTTCGCCGAGCAGTTCTTC. The full variable domain, with the rest looked up from reference TRBV5-4 and TRBJ2-1, is ETGVTQSPTHLIKTRGQQVTLRCSSQSGHNTVSWYQQALGQGPQFIFQYYREEENGRGNFPPRFSGLQFPNYSSELNVNALELDDSALYLCASSLGRGAFAEQFFGPGTRLTVL.

Here the CDR3 DNA reads TGTGCCAGCAGTGGCAGGAGTGGCGGGGGATTGACCTACGAGCAGTACTTC. This codes for CASSGRSGGGLTYEQYF. V and J are TRBV6-1 and TRBJ2-7, with TRBD2 matching 7 bases. V shed 4 bases, J shed 2 bases, and the junction held 14 bases outside the gene matches. Looked up from germline, CDR1 is MNHNS and CDR2 is SASEGT. This CDR3 has 17 residues.

This clone came up many times. Other nucleotide sequences from this sample produce the same CDR3. The chain links TRBV7-9 to TRBJ2-1; the match to TRBD2 covers 10 bases. Per germline, CDR1 SEHNR and CDR2 FQNEAQ (reference sequence). The CDR3 contains 13 residues. Germline trimming cut 1 base from V and 15 bases from J; bases unmatched to any gene: 6. The CDR3 nucleotides are TGTGCCAGCAGCTTAGACCGAGCGGGGGGGCGGTTCTTC. Translation: CASSLDRAGGRFF. Filled out from reference TRBV7-9 and TRBJ2-1, the complete variable domain reads DTGVSQNPRHKITKRGQNVTFRCDPISEHNRLYWYRQTLGQGPEFLTYFQNEAQLEKSRLLSDRFSAERPKGSFSTLEIQRTEQGDSAMYLCASSLDRAGGRFFGPGTRLTVL.

The CDR3 reads CAWSVTGGTDTQYF. The DNA for the CDR3 is TGTGCCTGGAGTGTAACGGGGGGCACAGATACGCAGTATTTT. The chain links TRBV30 to TRBJ2-3; D may be TRBD2 (6 bases). The V gene's germline CDR1 is GTSNPN and CDR2 SVGIG (reference sequence). This CDR3 has 14 residues. Trimming cost V 0 bases and J 1 base, with 8 bases left between them. The entire variable domain, with the rest obtained from reference TRBV30 and TRBJ2-3, is as follows: SQTIHQWPATLVQPVGSPLSLECTVEGTSNPNLYWYRQAAGRGLQLLFYSVGIGQISSEVPQNLSASRPQDRQFILSSKKLLLSDSGFYLCAWSVTGGTDTQYFGPGTRLTVL.

The rearrangement uses TRBV5-4 and TRBJ2-5, with TRBD2 identical over 8 bases. Germline CDR1 and CDR2: SGHNT and YYREEE (reference sequence). The CDR3 has 15 amino acids. J gave up 1 base and V 3 bases, and 5 bases lay outside the gene matches. The CDR3 nucleotides read TGTGCCAGCAGCTGGGAAGGACTAGCCCAAGAGACCCAGTACTTC. As protein: CASSWEGLAQETQYF.

This chain joins TRBV9 and TRBJ1-2, with 9 bases aligning to TRBD1. CDR3 length: 16 amino acids. Germline V gene lookup returns CDR1 SGDLS and CDR2 YYNGEE. V dropped 3 bases and J dropped 2; count of bases not matched to a gene: 8. For the CDR3, the DNA is TGTGCCAGCAGCGCTTTCACCGGGACAGGGAACTATGGCTACACCTTC. Its protein product is CASSAFTGTGNYGYTF.

V usage is TRBV5-1 and J usage is TRBJ2-2; D unresolved. Germline-derived CDR1 and CDR2 are SGHRS and YFSETQ. The CDR3 loop spans 15 amino acids. V was trimmed by 0 bases and J by 6 bases, leaving 12 bases between them. CDR3 nucleotide sequence: TGCGCCAGCAGCTTGGGACACGTTAAAGCCGGGGAGCTGTTTTTT. As protein: CASSLGHVKAGELFF.

This clone came up a few times. The chain employs TRBV24-1 and TRBJ2-7; no clear D. CDR1 is KGHDR and CDR2 is SFDVKD in the germline V gene. The CDR3 spans 14 residues. The V end lost 2 bases, the J end lost 4 bases, and 11 bases lay between the germline ends. This chain's CDR3 is CATSDSGSPYEQYF. The CDR3 bases are TGTGCCACCAGTGATTCAGGCAGCCCGTACGAGCAGTACTTC.

The chain carries TRBV3-1 (or the pseudogene TRBV3-2) and TRBJ1-2; 10 bases fit TRBD1. Germline V gene sequence: CDR1 LGHDT, CDR2 YNNKEL (reference sequence). This CDR3 contains 16 residues. V trimming: 2 bases; J trimming: 2 bases; junction bases outside the gene matches: 5. CDR3 bases: TGTGCCAGCAGCCAAACCGACAGGGGGCTGAACTATGGCTACACCTTC. This sequence encodes CASSQTDRGLNYGYTF.

V and J are TRBV9 and TRBJ2-3; tentatively, D is TRBD2 (6 bases). Germline V gene lookup returns CDR1 SGDLS and CDR2 YYNGEE. V shed 1 base and J shed 1 base, with 10 bases lying between them. This CDR3 region has 15 residues. CDR3 loop: CASSVRDSRTDTQYF. The DNA of the CDR3 is TGTGCCAGCAGCGTACGGGACTCGCGCACAGATACGCAGTATTTT.

The chain links TRBV30 to TRBJ1-4; 7 bases are a match to TRBD1. The J segment lost 8 bases and the V segment lost 8 bases, leaving 8 bases of the junction unmatched. The CDR3 contains 12 residues. Germline CDR1 GTSNPN, CDR2 SVGIG (reference sequence). This CDR3 is CALNWDREKLFF. The CDR3 DNA reads TGTGCCCTAAACTGGGACAGAGAAAAACTGTTTTTT.

The V call is TRBV15, the J call TRBJ1-2, with D possibly TRBD1 on 5 matching bases. The ends were cut back, 1 base at V and 2 bases at J, with 11 bases in the middle. Per the germline V gene, CDR1 is LNHNV and CDR2 is YYDKDF (reference sequence). The CDR3 spans 15 residues. The CDR3 is CATSRAPGGNYGYTF. In nucleotides, the CDR3 is TGTGCCACCAGCAGAGCCCCGGGGGGGAACTATGGCTACACCTTC.